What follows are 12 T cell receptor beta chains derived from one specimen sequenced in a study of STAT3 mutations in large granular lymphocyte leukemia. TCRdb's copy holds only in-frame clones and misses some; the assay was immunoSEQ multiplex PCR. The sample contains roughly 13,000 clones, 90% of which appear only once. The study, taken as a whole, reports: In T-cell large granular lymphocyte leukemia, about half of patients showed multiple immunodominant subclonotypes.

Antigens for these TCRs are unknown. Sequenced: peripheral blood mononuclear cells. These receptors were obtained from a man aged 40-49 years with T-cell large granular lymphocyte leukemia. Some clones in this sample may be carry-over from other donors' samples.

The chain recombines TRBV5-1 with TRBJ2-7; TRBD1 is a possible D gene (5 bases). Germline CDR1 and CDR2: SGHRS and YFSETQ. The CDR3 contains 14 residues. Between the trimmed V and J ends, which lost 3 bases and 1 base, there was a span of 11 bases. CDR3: CASSWTYGSYEQYF. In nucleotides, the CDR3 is TGCGCCAGCAGCTGGACATATGGGTCCTACGAGCAGTACTTC. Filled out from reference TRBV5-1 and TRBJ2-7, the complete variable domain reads KAGVTQTPRYLIKTRGQQVTLSCSPISGHRSVSWYQQTPGQGLQFLFEYFSETQRNKGNFPGRFSGRQFSNSRSEMNVSTLELGDSALYLCASSWTYGSYEQYFGPGTRLTVT.

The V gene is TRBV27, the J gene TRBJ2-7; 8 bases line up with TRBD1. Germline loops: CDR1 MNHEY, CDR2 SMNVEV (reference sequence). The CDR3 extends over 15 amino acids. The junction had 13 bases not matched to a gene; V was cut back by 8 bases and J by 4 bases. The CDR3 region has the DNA TGTGCCAGCTCTGCCGGGGCAGGGGGCGGGTACGAGCAGTACTTC. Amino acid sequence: CASSAGAGGGYEQYF.

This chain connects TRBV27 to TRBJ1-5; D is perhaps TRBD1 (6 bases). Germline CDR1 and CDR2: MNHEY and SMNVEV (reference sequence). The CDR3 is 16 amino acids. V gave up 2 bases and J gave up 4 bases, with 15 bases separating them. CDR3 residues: CASSLGGGRNNQPQHF. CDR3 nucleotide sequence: TGTGCCAGCAGTTTAGGCGGGGGGCGAAATAATCAGCCCCAGCATTTT.

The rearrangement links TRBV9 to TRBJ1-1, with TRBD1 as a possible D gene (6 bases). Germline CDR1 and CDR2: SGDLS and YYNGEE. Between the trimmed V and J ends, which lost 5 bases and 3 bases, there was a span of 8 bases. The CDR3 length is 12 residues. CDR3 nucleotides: TGTGCCAGCAGAGGGGGGGACACTGAAGCTTTCTTT. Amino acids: CASRGGDTEAFF. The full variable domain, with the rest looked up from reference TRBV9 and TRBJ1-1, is DSGVTQTPKHLITATGQRVTLRCSPRSGDLSVYWYQQSLDQGLQFLIQYYNGEERAKGNILERFSAQQFPDLHSELNLSSLELGDSALYFCASRGGDTEAFFGQGTRLTVV.

This CDR3 is CASSPSGTNYNEQFF. The CDR3 DNA follows: TGCGCCAGCAGCCCTTCGGGGACAAACTACAATGAGCAGTTCTTC. V and J are TRBV5-1 and TRBJ2-1, with D perhaps TRBD1 (6 bases). V dropped 4 bases and J dropped 3 bases, with 14 bases sitting between them. CDR1 and CDR2 from the germline V gene are SGHRS and YFSETQ. The CDR3 is 15 amino acids.

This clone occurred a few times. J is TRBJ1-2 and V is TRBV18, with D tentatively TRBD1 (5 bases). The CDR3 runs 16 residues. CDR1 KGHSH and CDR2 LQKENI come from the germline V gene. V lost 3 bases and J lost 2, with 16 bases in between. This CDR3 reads CASSPKVGRDNYGYTF. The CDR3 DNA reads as TGTGCCAGCTCACCCAAGGTGGGACGGGACAACTATGGCTACACCTTC.

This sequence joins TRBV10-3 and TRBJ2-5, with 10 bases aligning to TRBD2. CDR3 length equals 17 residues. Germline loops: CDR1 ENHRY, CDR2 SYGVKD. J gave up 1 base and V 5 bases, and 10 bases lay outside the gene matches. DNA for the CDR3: TGTGCCATCAGTCAACCCCTAGAGCGGGGGGGCCAAGAGACCCAGTACTTC. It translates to CAISQPLERGGQETQYF.

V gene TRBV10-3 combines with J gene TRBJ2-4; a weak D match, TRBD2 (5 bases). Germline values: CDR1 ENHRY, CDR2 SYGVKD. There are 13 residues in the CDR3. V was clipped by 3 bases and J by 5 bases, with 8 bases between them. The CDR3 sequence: CAISDVGENIQYF. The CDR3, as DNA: TGTGCCATCAGTGATGTGGGAGAAAACATTCAGTACTTC.

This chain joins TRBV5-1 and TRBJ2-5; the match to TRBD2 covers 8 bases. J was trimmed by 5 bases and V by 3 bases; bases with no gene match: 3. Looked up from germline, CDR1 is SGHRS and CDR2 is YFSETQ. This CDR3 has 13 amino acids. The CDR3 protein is CASSWTSTETQYF. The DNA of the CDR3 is TGCGCCAGCAGCTGGACTAGCACCGAGACCCAGTACTTC. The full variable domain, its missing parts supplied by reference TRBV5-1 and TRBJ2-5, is KAGVTQTPRYLIKTRGQQVTLSCSPISGHRSVSWYQQTPGQGLQFLFEYFSETQRNKGNFPGRFSGRQFSNSRSEMNVSTLELGDSALYLCASSWTSTETQYFGPGTRLLVL.

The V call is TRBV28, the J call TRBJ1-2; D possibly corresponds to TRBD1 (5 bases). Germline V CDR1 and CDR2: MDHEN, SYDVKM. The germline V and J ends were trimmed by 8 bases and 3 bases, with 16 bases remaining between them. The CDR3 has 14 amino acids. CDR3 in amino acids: CASLQARGHYGYTF. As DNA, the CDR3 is TGTGCCAGCTTACAGGCAAGGGGCCACTATGGCTACACCTTC.

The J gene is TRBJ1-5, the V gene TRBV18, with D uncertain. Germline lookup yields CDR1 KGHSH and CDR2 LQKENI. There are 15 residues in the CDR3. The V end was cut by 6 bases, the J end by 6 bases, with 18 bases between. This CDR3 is CASSPSEGSGQPQHF. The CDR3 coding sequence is TGTGCCAGCTCGCCCTCCGAGGGAAGCGGTCAGCCCCAGCATTTT.

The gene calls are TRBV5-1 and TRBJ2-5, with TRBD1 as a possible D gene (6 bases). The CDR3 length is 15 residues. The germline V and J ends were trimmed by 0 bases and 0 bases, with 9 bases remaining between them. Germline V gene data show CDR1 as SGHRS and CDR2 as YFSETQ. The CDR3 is CASSLGQGYQETQYF. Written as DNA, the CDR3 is TGCGCCAGCAGCTTGGGGCAGGGGTACCAAGAGACCCAGTACTTC.